Below, one T cell receptor beta chain is given with its context. Its antigen is still unknown. TCRdb fed the 5' RACE reads into MiXCR, producing one record per CDR3 protein. The sample holds hundreds of thousands of distinct CDR3 sequences, 9% to 15% seen once. This record comes from a study of T cells after yellow fever vaccination. Study outcomes and limitations: Across the CD4 and CD8 compartments, a small share of clonotypes was present in both. When the response was secondary, it was weaker but reached its peak faster, day 5 versus 15. Abundant bulk-derived clonotypes could contaminate FACS-sorted repertoires.

This receptor was identified in a man aged 30 to 39 who received the YFV17D yellow fever vaccine. The starting material was PBMCs, obtained on the day of the yellow fever booster vaccination.

Written as DNA, the CDR3 is TGCAGTGCCCGTCCCCGGGGAAGGGGGGAAAAACTGTTTTTT. Translated: CSARPRGRGEKLFF. This rearrangement joins TRBV20-1 to TRBJ1-4; the D gene is possibly TRBD1 (6 bases). The CDR3 spans 14 residues. The V end was cut by 6 bases, the J end by 8 bases, with 19 bases between. Germline CDR1 is DFQATT and CDR2 is SNEGSKA (reference sequence).